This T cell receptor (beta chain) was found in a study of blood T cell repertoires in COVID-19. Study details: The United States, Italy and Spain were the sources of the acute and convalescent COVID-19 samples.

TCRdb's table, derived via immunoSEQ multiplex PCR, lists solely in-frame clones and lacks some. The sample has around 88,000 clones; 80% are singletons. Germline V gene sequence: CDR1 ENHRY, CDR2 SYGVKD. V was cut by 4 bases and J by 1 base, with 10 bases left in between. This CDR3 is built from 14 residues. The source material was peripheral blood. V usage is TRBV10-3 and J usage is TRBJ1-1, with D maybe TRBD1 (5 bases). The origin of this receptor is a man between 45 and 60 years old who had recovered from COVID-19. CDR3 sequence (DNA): TGTGCCATCAGTGCAGGGACTAAGAACACTGAAGCTTTCTTT. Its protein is CAISAGTKNTEAFF.